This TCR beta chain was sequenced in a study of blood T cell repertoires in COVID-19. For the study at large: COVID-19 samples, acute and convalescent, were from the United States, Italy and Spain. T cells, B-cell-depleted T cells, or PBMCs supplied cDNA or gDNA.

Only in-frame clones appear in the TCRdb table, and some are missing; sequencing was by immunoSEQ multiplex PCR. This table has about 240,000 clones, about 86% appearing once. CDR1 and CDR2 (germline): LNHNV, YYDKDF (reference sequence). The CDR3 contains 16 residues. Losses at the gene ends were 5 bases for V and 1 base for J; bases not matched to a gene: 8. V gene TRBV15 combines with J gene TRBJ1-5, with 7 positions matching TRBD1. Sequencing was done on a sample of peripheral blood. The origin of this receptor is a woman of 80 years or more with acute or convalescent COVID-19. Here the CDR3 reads CATSGLDRASNQPQHF. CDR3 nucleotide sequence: TGTGCCACCAGCGGACTTGACAGGGCGAGCAATCAGCCCCAGCATTTT.